The source of this T cell receptor (beta chain) is a study of CD8 T cells in Susac syndrome. RNA was extracted with the RNeasy kit, and a quantity of roughly 0.5 to 1 ug was reverse transcribed using random hexamers. Amplification of TCR beta CDR3 spanned 54 Vbeta and 13 Jbeta via immunoSEQ multiplex PCR. TCRdb reanalysed the immunoSEQ multiplex PCR reads using MiXCR and keeps one entry per CDR3 protein. The sample consists of a few hundred thousand distinct CDR3 sequences, approximately 90% of them appearing once. The CDR3 covers 15 residues. The germline V and J ends were trimmed by 5 bases and 4 bases, with 15 bases remaining between them. The germline V gene encodes CDR1 SEHNR and CDR2 FQNEAQ (reference sequence). CD8+ and CD4+ T cells circulating in blood were sequenced for TCR beta.

The source is a human donor with multiple sclerosis. The source material was CD4+ T cells from PBMCs. The rearrangement links TRBV7-9 to TRBJ2-1, with D tentatively TRBD2 (5 bases). The CDR3: CASSPVPSLYNEQFF. Here the CDR3 DNA reads TGTGCCAGCAGCCCGGTTCCTAGCCTTTACAATGAGCAGTTCTTC.